Following are 21 T cell receptor beta chains from one sample sequenced in a study of identical twins. TCRdb re-called the 5' RACE reads with MiXCR, one entry per CDR3 protein. Among approximately 600,000 distinct CDR3 sequences listed, roughly 7.2% were seen once. This same sample was also part of a study on yellow fever vaccine responses in identical twins.

Input material: PBMCs. The source of these receptors is a woman aged 18-30 years in good health.

This clonotype was observed many times. The CDR3 region has the DNA TGTGCCAGCAGTCAACTGGGCGGGAGGTCCCCTGAGCAGTACTTC. It translates to CASSQLGGRSPEQYF. This chain connects TRBV12-3 or TRBV12-4 to TRBJ2-7; 8 nucleotides agree with TRBD2. This CDR3 has 15 residues. J gave up 7 bases and V 5 bases, and 13 bases lay outside the gene matches.

The J gene is TRBJ2-3, the V gene TRBV24-1; D is ambiguous. Trimming stripped 5 bases from V and 7 bases from J, with 9 bases between. Germline V gene sequence: CDR1 KGHDR, CDR2 SFDVKD. The CDR3 has 12 amino acids. The CDR3 region is CATSGPAYTQYF. CDR3 coding DNA: TGTGCCACCAGTGGCCCGGCGTATACGCAGTATTTT.

This clonotype showed up many times. The V call is TRBV4-1, the J call TRBJ2-7; no clear D gene. The CDR3 covers 13 residues. Germline V gene data show CDR1 as MGHRA and CDR2 as YSYEKL. V was clipped by 1 base and J by 4 bases, with 8 bases between them. CDR3 sequence reads: CASSQGLGYEQYV. The CDR3 DNA follows: TGCGCCAGCAGCCAAGGGCTCGGATACGAGCAGTACGTC.

This clonotype was detected ten times or more. The chain is built from TRBV6-1 and TRBJ2-2; TRBD2 might be the D (5 bases). The V gene lost 6 bases and the J gene lost 7 bases, with 15 bases spanning the gap. This CDR3 has 14 residues. The germline V gene encodes CDR1 MNHNS and CDR2 SASEGT. The CDR3 sequence is CASSPQLDLGELFF. The CDR3 DNA reads TGTGCCAGCAGCCCCCAACTAGATCTCGGGGAGCTGTTTTTT.

This chain joins TRBV6-1 and TRBJ2-5; the match to TRBD2 covers 12 bases. Trimming at V came to 5 bases and at J to 0 bases, leaving 10 bases not matched to a gene. This CDR3 has 18 residues. Looked up from germline, CDR1 is MNHNS and CDR2 is SASEGT. The CDR3 is CASSKHGLAGKHQETQYF. In DNA, the CDR3 is TGTGCCAGCAGTAAACACGGACTAGCGGGGAAACACCAAGAGACCCAGTACTTC.

The chain couples TRBV5-1 to TRBJ2-6; maybe TRBD1 (6 bases). V was pared by 1 base and J by 0 bases, with 20 bases between. The V gene's germline CDR1 is SGHRS and CDR2 YFSETQ. The CDR3 contains 20 residues. The chain's CDR3 is CASSLLGTRTPYSGANVLTF. CDR3 DNA sequence: TGCGCCAGCAGCTTGTTGGGGACACGCACTCCCTACTCTGGGGCCAACGTCCTGACTTTC.

The V and J genes are TRBV6-5 and TRBJ1-4, with D possibly TRBD1 on 5 matching bases. Trimming shortened V by 7 bases and J by 0 bases, and 12 bases separated the two germline ends. CDR1 and CDR2 (germline): MNHEY, SVGAGI. The CDR3 contains 15 residues. The CDR3 nucleotides are TGTGCCAGCATTAGAGGAGGGGCAACTAATGAAAAACTGTTTTTT. Amino acids: CASIRGGATNEKLFF.

In its sample, this clonotype was seen many times. The chain recombines TRBV2 with TRBJ2-1; D is uncertain. This CDR3 has 11 amino acids. Germline V gene sequence: CDR1 SNHLY, CDR2 FYNNEI. Trimming pared 2 bases from V and 7 bases from J, leaving 3 bases between. CDR3 protein: CASSELNEQFF. The CDR3, as DNA: TGTGCCAGCAGTGAATTGAATGAGCAGTTCTTC.

This clonotype showed up many times. The V call is TRBV12-3 or TRBV12-4, the J call TRBJ2-1; D gene uncertain. This CDR3 region has 17 residues. Trimming took 0 bases from V and 7 from J, leaving 19 bases between them. CDR3 protein: CASSLALGERKANEQFF. DNA of the CDR3: TGTGCCAGCAGTTTAGCGCTCGGAGAAAGGAAGGCTAATGAGCAGTTCTTC.

The sample holds a few counts of this clonotype. This sequence joins TRBV11-2 and TRBJ2-7, with D hard to call. This CDR3 spans 14 amino acids. The V gene lost 3 bases and the J gene lost 3 bases, with 12 bases spanning the gap. CDR1 and CDR2 (germline): SGHAT, FQNNGV. The CDR3 nucleotides are TGTGCCAGCAGCTTTACGGGCCCTAACTACGAGCAGTACGTC. Protein: CASSFTGPNYEQYV.

This rearrangement joins TRBV10-3 to TRBJ2-3, with a tentative D call TRBD1 (6 bases). The germline V and J ends were trimmed by 7 bases and 3 bases, with 11 bases remaining between them. Germline CDR1 is ENHRY and CDR2 is SYGVKD. This CDR3 has 13 amino acids. The chain's CDR3 is CAITPGVTDTQYF. The DNA of the CDR3 is TGTGCCATCACCCCAGGGGTAACAGATACGCAGTATTTT.

Only a few counts were recorded for this clonotype. The rearrangement uses TRBV6-1 and TRBJ2-7; 9 bases align to TRBD1. Unmatched junction bases numbered 11, after V lost 6 bases and J lost 5 bases. Germline V gene lookup returns CDR1 MNHNS and CDR2 SASEGT. The length of the CDR3 is 15 residues. This CDR3 reads CASSHRGTGMNEQYF. CDR3 nucleotides: TGTGCCAGCAGCCACCGAGGGACAGGGATGAACGAGCAGTACTTC.

The J gene is TRBJ2-2, the V gene TRBV4-1, with 13 bases fitting TRBD2. The CDR3 has 17 amino acids. V lost 2 bases and J lost 7; bases outside the gene matches: 7. Germline loops: CDR1 MGHRA, CDR2 YSYEKL. CDR3: CASSQTSGRALGGELFF. The CDR3 region has the DNA TGCGCCAGCAGCCAAACTAGCGGGAGGGCCTTGGGCGGGGAGCTGTTTTTT.

The DNA of the CDR3 is TGCGCCAGCAGCTTCGGACAGGAGAACACTGAAGCTTTCTTT. Amino acids: CASSFGQENTEAFF. The chain uses TRBV5-1 and TRBJ1-1; TRBD1 aligns across 7 bases. The CDR3 runs 14 residues. Germline CDR1 and CDR2: SGHRS and YFSETQ. The ends lost 2 bases at V and 1 base at J; junction bases unmatched: 2.

The J gene is TRBJ2-1, the V gene TRBV11-2; unclear D gene. CDR3 length: 15 amino acids. Germline CDR1 reads SGHAT; CDR2 reads FQNNGV. V lost 5 bases and J lost 0, with 11 bases in between. CDR3 loop: CASSPSSSSYNEQFF. Here the CDR3 DNA reads TGTGCCAGCAGCCCATCGTCGAGCTCCTACAATGAGCAGTTCTTC.

The V and J genes are TRBV12-3 or TRBV12-4 and TRBJ2-3; 10 nucleotides match TRBD2. V lost 5 bases, J lost 5 bases, and 7 bases stayed unmatched. The CDR3 loop spans 15 amino acids. The CDR3 protein is CASSERGGVGDTQYF. CDR3 DNA sequence: TGTGCCAGCAGTGAGCGGGGGGGGGTTGGAGATACGCAGTATTTT.

V usage is TRBV4-1 and J usage is TRBJ2-5; possible D gene TRBD1, 6 bases. Trimming cost V 0 bases and J 1 base, with 12 bases left between them. Looked up from germline, CDR1 is MGHRA and CDR2 is YSYEKL. CDR3 length: 16 residues. CDR3 nucleotides: TGCGCCAGCAGCCAAGAGCTTCAGGGGCCCCAAGAGACCCAGTACTTC. Protein product: CASSQELQGPQETQYF.

This clonotype was picked up many times. This chain joins TRBV12-3 or TRBV12-4 and TRBJ2-5; maybe TRBD2 (6 bases). This CDR3 is 13 amino acids long. With 3 bases removed from V and 5 bases from J, the gap between germline ends came to 10 bases. The CDR3 DNA reads TGTGCCAGCAGTTTCGGGACTCAGGAGACCCAGTACTTC. The encoded protein is CASSFGTQETQYF.

This clonotype has just a few counts. This sequence joins TRBV7-8 and TRBJ2-5; unclear D gene. This CDR3 region has 13 residues. Trimming cost V 5 bases and J 7 bases, with 14 bases left between them. CDR1 is SGHVS and CDR2 is FQNEAQ in the germline V gene. The chain's CDR3 is CASSQWPWGTQYF. In DNA, the CDR3 is TGTGCCAGCAGCCAGTGGCCCTGGGGGACCCAGTACTTC.

This clonotype was seen only a few times. The chain employs TRBV7-9 and TRBJ1-6, with D possibly TRBD1 on 6 matching bases. Germline V gene lookup returns CDR1 SEHNR and CDR2 FQNEAQ (reference sequence). V was cut by 5 bases and J by 6 bases, with 14 bases left in between. The length of the CDR3 is 15 residues. The DNA of the CDR3 is TGTGCCAGCAGCCACCCACAGGGAGGTAATTCACCCCTCCACTTT. It codes for CASSHPQGGNSPLHF.

This clonotype was detected only a few times. The rearrangement joins TRBV7-9 to TRBJ2-3; 9 bases agree with TRBD2. CDR3 length: 16 amino acids. Germline-derived CDR1 and CDR2 are SEHNR and FQNEAQ (reference sequence). V trimming: 5 bases; J trimming: 6 bases; junction bases outside the gene matches: 12. The CDR3 spells CASSPLASGATDTQYF. DNA of the CDR3: TGTGCCAGCAGCCCGCTTGCTAGCGGGGCCACGGATACGCAGTATTTT.